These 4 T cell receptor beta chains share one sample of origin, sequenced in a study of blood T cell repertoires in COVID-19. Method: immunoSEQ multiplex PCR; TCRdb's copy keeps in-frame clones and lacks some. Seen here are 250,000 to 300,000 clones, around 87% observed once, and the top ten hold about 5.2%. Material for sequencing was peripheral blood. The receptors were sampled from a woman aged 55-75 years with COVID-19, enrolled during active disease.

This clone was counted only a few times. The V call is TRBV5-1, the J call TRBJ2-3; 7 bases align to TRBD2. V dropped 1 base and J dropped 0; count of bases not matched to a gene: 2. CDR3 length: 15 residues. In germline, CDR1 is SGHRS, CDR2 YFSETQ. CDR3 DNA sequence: TGCGCCAGCAGCTTGAGTAGCGGGAGCACAGATACGCAGTATTTT. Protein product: CASSLSSGSTDTQYF.

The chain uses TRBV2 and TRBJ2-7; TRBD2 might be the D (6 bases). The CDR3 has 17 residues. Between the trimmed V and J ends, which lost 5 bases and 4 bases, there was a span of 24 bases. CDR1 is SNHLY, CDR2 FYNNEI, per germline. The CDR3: CASSPPRSDPGGYEQYF. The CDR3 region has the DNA TGTGCCAGCAGTCCACCTCGTAGCGACCCTGGAGGGTACGAGCAGTACTTC.

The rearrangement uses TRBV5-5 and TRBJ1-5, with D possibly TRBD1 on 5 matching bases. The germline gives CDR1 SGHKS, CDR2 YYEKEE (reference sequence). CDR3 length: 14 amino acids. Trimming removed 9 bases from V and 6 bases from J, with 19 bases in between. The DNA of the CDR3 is TGTGCCATACGAAGGGGCAGGGAAGGTCAGCCCCAGCATTTT. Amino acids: CAIRRGREGQPQHF.

The CDR3 here is CASGLTHRVGSYNEQFF. The CDR3 DNA reads TGTGCTAGTGGTTTAACTCACAGGGTTGGGTCCTACAATGAGCAGTTCTTC. The chain combines TRBV12-5 with TRBJ2-1, with D possibly TRBD1 on 6 matching bases. CDR1 and CDR2 from the germline V gene are LGHNT and FRNRAP. V dropped 3 bases and J dropped 1 base, with 16 bases sitting between them. The CDR3 has 17 residues. Supplemented by reference TRBV12-5 and TRBJ2-1, the full variable domain reads DARVTQTPRHKVTEMGQEVTMRCQPILGHNTVFWYRQTMMQGLELLAYFRNRAPLDDSGMPKDRFSAEMPDATLATLKIQPSEPRDSAVYFCASGLTHRVGSYNEQFFGPGTRLTVL.